The following is a T cell receptor beta chain sequence with its context. Antigen: not known. It was from duplicate vials of 150,000 sorted CD8+ T cells per subset that RNA came. Making the TCR beta libraries relied on UMI-labeled 5' RACE. From its re-call of the 5' RACE reads, TCRdb lists each CDR3 protein once, without DNA. The clone table shows around 11,000 distinct CDR3 sequences, with the ten largest holding over 8.5%. These data are taken from a study of human CD8 memory T cell subsets. Study-level results: Estimated Chao1 values suggested that diversity was greater among stem-like memory T cells than among precursor exhausted T cells. In the comparison of repertoires, stem-like memory and precursor exhausted T cells overlapped only minimally.

Per the germline V gene, CDR1 is PRHDT and CDR2 is FYEKMQ (reference sequence). The CDR3 extends over 16 amino acids. The source material was CD8+ T cells from PBMCs. The sequence was collected from a human donor in good health. This chain links TRBV13 with TRBJ2-5; with no DNA, the TCRdb D assignment of TRBD2 cannot be verified. The CDR3 reads CASSSLDREGQETQYF.